Presented here are 14 T cell receptor beta chains from one specimen sequenced in a study of blood T cell repertoires in COVID-19 (dated by TCRdb to between 2020 and 2021). Libraries were built with the immunoSEQ multiplex PCR assay. Drawn from immuneACCESS, this table holds only the in-frame rearrangements with V and J called that TCRdb kept. Clones are partly lost; checked studies trace under half to an unresolved V gene and leave the rest unexplained. The sample includes around 200,000 clones, with around 90% observed a single time. In total, the top ten clones hold approximately 0.64% of the sample. The sequencing sample was made of peripheral blood. These receptors came from a man aged 45 to 65 with acute or convalescent COVID-19.

This chain joins TRBV6-5 and TRBJ1-5; the D gene is possibly TRBD1 (6 bases). CDR1 and CDR2 from the germline V gene are MNHEY and SVGAGI. Trimming cost V 6 bases and J 9 bases, with 21 bases left between them. The length of the CDR3 is 15 residues. The CDR3 loop reads CASRKDGQPRRPQHF. As DNA, the CDR3 is TGTGCCAGCAGGAAGGACGGACAGCCGCGCCGGCCCCAGCATTTT.

The chain employs TRBV7-2 and TRBJ2-2, with D maybe TRBD2 (6 bases). This CDR3 region has 13 residues. Germline CDR1 reads SGHTA; CDR2 reads FQGNSA. V lost 5 bases, J lost 6 bases, and 10 bases lay in between. The CDR3 spells CASSLPGAGELFF. The DNA of the CDR3 is TGTGCCAGCAGCCTTCCGGGGGCCGGGGAGCTGTTTTTT. The full variable domain, its missing parts supplied by reference TRBV7-2 and TRBJ2-2, is GAGVSQSPSNKVTEKGKDVELRCDPISGHTALYWYRQSLGQGLEFLIYFQGNSAPDKSGLPSDRFSAERTGGSVSTLTIQRTQQEDSAVYLCASSLPGAGELFFGEGSRLTVL.

The CDR3 loop reads CASSLGGSGNNEQYV. CDR3 nucleotide sequence: TGTGCCAGCAGCTTGGGAGGGTCCGGGAACAACGAGCAGTACGTC. The chain is built from TRBV7-9 and TRBJ2-7; 7 nucleotides agree with TRBD2. V shed 3 bases and J 5 bases; nucleotides not matched to a gene: 10. From germline, CDR1 is SEHNR and CDR2 FQNEAQ (reference sequence). The CDR3 covers 15 residues.

The chain employs TRBV27 and TRBJ2-3; 12 nucleotides line up with TRBD2. The V segment lost 5 bases and the J segment 4 bases; nucleotides outside the gene matches: 1. CDR3 length: 14 residues. Germline lookup yields CDR1 MNHEY and CDR2 SMNVEV (reference sequence). Here the CDR3 reads CASSRLAGADTQYF. CDR3 in DNA: TGTGCCAGCAGTCGACTAGCGGGGGCAGATACGCAGTATTTT.

In nucleotides, the CDR3 is TGTGCCAGCAGTGAAGTTGTCAGGGGGCGACAAAACAATCAGCCCCAGCATTTT. This codes for CASSEVVRGRQNNQPQHF. The gene calls are TRBV6-1 and TRBJ1-5; 8 nucleotides match TRBD1. CDR3 length equals 18 residues. V lost 1 base to trimming and J lost 3 bases; unmatched junction nucleotides: 11. From germline, CDR1 is MNHNS and CDR2 SASEGT.

The rearrangement links TRBV4-2 to TRBJ2-5, with 7 bases fitting TRBD2. Germline CDR1 is LGHNA and CDR2 is YNFKEQ. The CDR3 is made up of 10 amino acids. V was clipped by 8 bases and J by 7 bases; unmatched bases: 1. This CDR3 is CASGGGTQYF. The CDR3 bases are TGTGCCAGCGGGGGGGGGACCCAGTACTTC.

This clone was seen just once. The V and J genes are TRBV2 and TRBJ2-7; D unresolved. V lost 4 bases and J lost 7, with 11 bases in between. Germline values: CDR1 SNHLY, CDR2 FYNNEI. The CDR3 totals 12 residues. Here the CDR3 DNA reads TGTGCCAGCAGTGGTCAGTCTCAAGAGCAGTACTTC. It translates to CASSGQSQEQYF. Combining the CDR3 with reference TRBV2 and TRBJ2-7 gives the whole variable domain EPEVTQTPSHQVTQMGQEVILRCVPISNHLYFYWYRQILGQKVEFLVSFYNNEISEKSEIFDDQFSVERPDGSNFTLKIRSTKLEDSAMYFCASSGQSQEQYFGPGTRLTVT.

The V gene is TRBV5-6, the J gene TRBJ1-2; 10 bases map to TRBD1. V trimming: 1 base; J trimming: 13 bases; junction bases outside the gene matches: 4. The length of the CDR3 is 12 residues. The germline V gene encodes CDR1 SGHDT and CDR2 YYEEEE. CDR3 protein: CASSLRDRGCTF. In DNA, the CDR3 is TGTGCCAGCAGCTTGAGGGACAGGGGTTGCACCTTC. The whole variable domain, remainder taken from reference TRBV5-6 and TRBJ1-2, is DAGVTQSPTHLIKTRGQQVTLRCSPKSGHDTVSWYQQALGQGPQFIFQYYEEEERQRGNFPDRFSGHQFPNYSSELNVNALLLGDSALYLCASSLRDRGCTFGSGTRLTVV.

The chain joins TRBV29-1 to TRBJ2-3; 9 positions agree with TRBD1. V shed 6 bases, J shed 6 bases, and the junction held 13 bases outside the gene matches. Germline V lookup: CDR1 SQVTM, CDR2 ANQGSEA. The CDR3 extends over 15 amino acids. As DNA, the CDR3 is TGCAGCGTGCCTCGACGGGGACAGGGATCGGATACGCAGTATTTT. Residues: CSVPRRGQGSDTQYF.

The chain is built from TRBV7-2 and TRBJ2-1; the D gene is possibly TRBD1 (6 bases). CDR1 is SGHTA and CDR2 is FQGNSA in the germline V gene. This CDR3 has 16 amino acids. V lost 5 bases to trimming and J lost 9 bases, with 23 bases between them. The chain's CDR3 is CASSPEGVRGSSEQFF. The CDR3 DNA follows: TGTGCCAGCAGCCCCGAGGGGGTACGGGGCTCCAGTGAGCAGTTCTTC.

The chain's CDR3 is CASSLTPSGTLGTQYF. CDR3 nucleotides: TGTGCCAGCAGTTTAACCCCATCCGGGACACTCGGTACCCAGTACTTC. The chain is built from TRBV28 and TRBJ2-5, with a possible D match to TRBD1 (6 bases). The V gene lost 2 bases and the J gene lost 8 bases, with 21 bases spanning the gap. CDR1 and CDR2 (germline): MDHEN, SYDVKM. This CDR3 has 16 residues.

The chain joins TRBV27 to TRBJ1-6; TRBD1 matches at 11 bases. Germline V lookup: CDR1 MNHEY, CDR2 SMNVEV (reference sequence). V shed 3 bases, J shed 10 bases, and the junction held 2 bases outside the gene matches. The CDR3 totals 14 residues. CDR3 DNA sequence: TGTGCCAGCAGTTTGGACAGGGGGCTATCACCCCTCCACTTT. Its translation: CASSLDRGLSPLHF.

The chain recombines TRBV9 with TRBJ1-6; D is undetermined. V shed 2 bases and J shed 10 bases, with 13 bases lying between them. Germline V gives CDR1 SGDLS, CDR2 YYNGEE. This CDR3 spans 14 amino acids. The DNA for the CDR3 is TGTGCCAGCAGCGTGGGAGGGTCAGCCTCACCCCTCCACTTT. Translating gives CASSVGGSASPLHF.

The chain couples TRBV7-9 to TRBJ2-7; TRBD1 is a possible D gene (6 bases). Trimming removed 1 base at V and 0 bases at J, with 7 bases between. Germline V gene data show CDR1 as SEHNR and CDR2 as FQNEAQ (reference sequence). The CDR3 consists of 14 residues. CDR3 in DNA: TGTGCCAGCAGCTTAGAGGGGGTCTCCTACGAGCAGTACTTC. Translation: CASSLEGVSYEQYF.